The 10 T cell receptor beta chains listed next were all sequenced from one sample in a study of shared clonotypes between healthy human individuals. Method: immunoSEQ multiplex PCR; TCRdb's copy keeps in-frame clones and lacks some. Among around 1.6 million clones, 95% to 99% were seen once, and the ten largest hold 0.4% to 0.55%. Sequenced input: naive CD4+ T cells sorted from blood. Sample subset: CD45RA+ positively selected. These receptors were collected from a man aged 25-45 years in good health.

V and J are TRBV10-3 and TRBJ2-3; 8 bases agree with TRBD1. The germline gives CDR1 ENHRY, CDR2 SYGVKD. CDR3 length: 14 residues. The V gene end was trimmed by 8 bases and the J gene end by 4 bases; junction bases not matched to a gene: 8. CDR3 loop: CAIPGQGSPDTQYF. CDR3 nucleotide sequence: TGTGCCATCCCAGGACAGGGTAGCCCAGATACGCAGTATTTT.

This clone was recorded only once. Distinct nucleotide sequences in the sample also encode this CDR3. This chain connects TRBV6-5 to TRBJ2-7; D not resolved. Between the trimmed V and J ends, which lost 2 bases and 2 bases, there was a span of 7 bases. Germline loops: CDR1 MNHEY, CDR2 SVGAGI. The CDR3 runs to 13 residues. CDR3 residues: CASSYRETYEQYF. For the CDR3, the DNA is TGTGCCAGCAGTTACAGGGAAACCTACGAGCAGTACTTC.

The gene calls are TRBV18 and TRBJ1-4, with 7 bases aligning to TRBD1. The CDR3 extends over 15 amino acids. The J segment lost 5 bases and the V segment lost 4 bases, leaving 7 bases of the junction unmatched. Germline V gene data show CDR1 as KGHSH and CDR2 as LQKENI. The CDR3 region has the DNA TGTGCCAGCTCACAGGACAGGTCTTTAAATGAAAAACTGTTTTTT. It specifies CASSQDRSLNEKLFF.

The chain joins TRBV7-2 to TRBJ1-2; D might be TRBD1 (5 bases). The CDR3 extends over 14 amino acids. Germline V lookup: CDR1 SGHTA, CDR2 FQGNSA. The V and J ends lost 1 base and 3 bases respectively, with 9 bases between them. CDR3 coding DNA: TGTGCCAGCAGCTTAGTGATGGGGGACTATGGCTACACCTTC. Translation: CASSLVMGDYGYTF.

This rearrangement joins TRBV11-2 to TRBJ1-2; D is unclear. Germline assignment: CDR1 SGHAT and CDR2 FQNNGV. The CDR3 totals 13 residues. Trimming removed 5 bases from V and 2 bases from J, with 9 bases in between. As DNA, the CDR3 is TGTGCCAGCAGCCTCAAGTCCAACTATGGCTACACCTTC. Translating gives CASSLKSNYGYTF.

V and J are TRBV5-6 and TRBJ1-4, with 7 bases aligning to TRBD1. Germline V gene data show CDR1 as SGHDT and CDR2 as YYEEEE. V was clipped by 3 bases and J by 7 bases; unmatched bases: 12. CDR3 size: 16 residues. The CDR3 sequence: CASSSGIDRDREKLFF. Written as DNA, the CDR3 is TGTGCCAGCAGCTCTGGGATTGACAGGGATCGTGAAAAACTGTTTTTT.

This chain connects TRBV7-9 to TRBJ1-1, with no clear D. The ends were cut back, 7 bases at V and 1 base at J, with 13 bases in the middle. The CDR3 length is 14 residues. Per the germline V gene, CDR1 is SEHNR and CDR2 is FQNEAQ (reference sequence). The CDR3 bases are TGTGCCAGCAACGACCTAGGAGGGAACACTGAAGCTTTCTTT. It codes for CASNDLGGNTEAFF.

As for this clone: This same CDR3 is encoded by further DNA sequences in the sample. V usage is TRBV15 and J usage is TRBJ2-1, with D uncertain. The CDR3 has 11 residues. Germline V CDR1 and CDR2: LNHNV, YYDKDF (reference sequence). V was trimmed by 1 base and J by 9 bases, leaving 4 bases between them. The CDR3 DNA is TGTGCCACCAGCAGAGGAGGTGAGCAGTTCTTC. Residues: CATSRGGEQFF.

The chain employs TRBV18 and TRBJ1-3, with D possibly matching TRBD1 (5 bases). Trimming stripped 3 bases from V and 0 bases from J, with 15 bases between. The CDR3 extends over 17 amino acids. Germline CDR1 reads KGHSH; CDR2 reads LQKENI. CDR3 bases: TGTGCCAGCTCACCGCCGGCACCAAGGGGCTCTGGAAACACCATATATTTT. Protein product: CASSPPAPRGSGNTIYF.

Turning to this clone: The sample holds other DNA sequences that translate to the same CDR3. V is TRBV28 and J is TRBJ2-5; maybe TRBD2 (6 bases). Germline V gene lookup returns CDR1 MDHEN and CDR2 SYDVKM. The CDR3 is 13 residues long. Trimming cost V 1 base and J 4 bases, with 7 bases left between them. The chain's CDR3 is CASSLSGVETQYF. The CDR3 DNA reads TGTGCCAGCAGTTTATCGGGGGTAGAGACCCAGTACTTC.